These 20 T cell receptor beta chains originate from one sample sequenced in a study of shared T cell receptors in the human thymus. Clones were sequenced by immunoSEQ multiplex PCR, and TCRdb holds only the in-frame ones, with some missing. The sample lists approximately 580,000 clones, around three quarters occurring once. This same sample was also part of a study on human thymus T cells.

Material for sequencing was thymocytes. These receptors were collected from a boy in the first two years of life with a congenital heart defect.

This clone was observed a single time. V is TRBV6-1 and J is TRBJ2-4; 10 bases are shared with TRBD1. The germline gives CDR1 MNHNS, CDR2 SASEGT. This CDR3 spans 14 amino acids. The V and J ends lost 6 bases and 5 bases, in that order; junction bases with no gene match: 4. The CDR3 reads CASRDRGGENIQYF. In DNA form, the CDR3 reads TGTGCCAGCAGGGACAGGGGGGGGGAAAACATTCAGTACTTC.

The rearrangement joins TRBV7-2 to TRBJ2-5; perhaps TRBD1 as D (6 bases). CDR3 length: 14 amino acids. Trimming left V 0 bases short and J 5 bases short, with 10 bases between. Germline values: CDR1 SGHTA, CDR2 FQGNSA. The CDR3 loop reads CASSLAGGRETQYF. CDR3 nucleotides: TGTGCCAGCAGCTTAGCTGGGGGCAGGGAGACCCAGTACTTC. The full variable domain, completed using reference TRBV7-2 and TRBJ2-5, is GAGVSQSPSNKVTEKGKDVELRCDPISGHTALYWYRQSLGQGLEFLIYFQGNSAPDKSGLPSDRFSAERTGGSVSTLTIQRTQQEDSAVYLCASSLAGGRETQYFGPGTRLLVL.

The rearrangement links TRBV30 to TRBJ2-7, with D maybe TRBD2 (7 bases). This CDR3 is 14 amino acids long. V was trimmed by 5 bases and J by 0 bases, leaving 14 bases between them. Germline V gives CDR1 GTSNPN, CDR2 SVGIG (reference sequence). The CDR3 DNA reads as TGTGCCTGGGGCGGGCGGGGGCTCTCCTACGAGCAGTACTTC. Translated: CAWGGRGLSYEQYF.

This clone was counted once. J is TRBJ2-7 and V is TRBV6-4; 8 bases agree with TRBD1. Germline CDR1 reads MRHNA; CDR2 reads SNTAGT. The CDR3 covers 16 residues. V lost 0 bases, J lost 3 bases, and 7 bases stayed unmatched. Here the CDR3 reads CASSDSIPGGGYEQYF. The DNA for the CDR3 is TGTGCCAGCAGTGACTCGATCCCAGGGGGCGGCTACGAGCAGTACTTC.

The chain uses TRBV7-2 and TRBJ2-7; 7 bases map to TRBD2. Trimming removed 4 bases from V and 0 bases from J; junction bases left unmatched: 12. CDR3 size: 17 residues. Germline V lookup: CDR1 SGHTA, CDR2 FQGNSA. CDR3 sequence reads: CASSSHGAGESSYEQYF. Written as DNA, the CDR3 is TGTGCCAGCAGCTCCCATGGGGCGGGAGAGAGCTCCTACGAGCAGTACTTC.

The chain uses TRBV28 and TRBJ2-3; perhaps TRBD2 as D (6 bases). There are 17 residues in the CDR3. The V end lost 6 bases, the J end lost 4 bases, and 23 bases lay between the germline ends. Germline-derived CDR1 and CDR2 are MDHEN and SYDVKM. CDR3 coding DNA: TGTGCCAGCAGCGCCCGGGTGGGGAGGTCCTTACCAGATACGCAGTATTTT. Amino acid sequence: CASSARVGRSLPDTQYF.

The table lists this clone with a few counts. In DNA form, the CDR3 reads TGTGCCAGCAGCTCCAAGCCCCTGACAGGGAGGAACTATGGCTACACCTTC. Translation gives CASSSKPLTGRNYGYTF. The chain combines TRBV7-9 with TRBJ1-2, with TRBD1 identical over 7 bases. The CDR3 has 17 residues. V gave up 4 bases and J gave up 2 bases; unmatched junction bases: 13. Germline assignment: CDR1 SEHNR and CDR2 FQNEAQ (reference sequence).

The chain couples TRBV30 to TRBJ2-1; the match to TRBD2 covers 8 bases. Germline values: CDR1 GTSNPN, CDR2 SVGIG (reference sequence). The trim removed 2 bases at V and 4 bases at J, leaving 13 bases unmatched. The CDR3 is 17 residues long. In DNA, the CDR3 is TGTGCCTGGAGTACCCAGCTTAGTAGCGGGATGTACAATGAGCAGTTCTTC. Its protein product is CAWSTQLSSGMYNEQFF.

CDR3 coding DNA: TGCGCCAGCAGCCAAACGAGCGGCAGACTACTTAGCTCCTATAATTCACCCCTCCACTTT. Translating it yields CASSQTSGRLLSSYNSPLHF. The chain employs TRBV4-3 and TRBJ1-6; D remains unclear. V was pared by 2 bases and J by 0 bases, with 20 bases between. The germline gives CDR1 LGHNA, CDR2 YSLEER. CDR3 size: 20 residues.

The J gene is TRBJ2-2, the V gene TRBV4-2, with 7 bases matching TRBD1. J was trimmed by 2 bases and V by 4 bases; bases with no gene match: 7. The CDR3 consists of 16 residues. Germline loops: CDR1 LGHNA, CDR2 YNFKEQ. In DNA, the CDR3 is TGTGCCAGCAGCCCGCTCCGGGACAGCAACACCGGGGAGCTGTTTTTT. As protein: CASSPLRDSNTGELFF.

This clone has more than one count but fewer than ten. The rearrangement links TRBV15 to TRBJ1-3; D is unclear. The CDR3 consists of 16 residues. CDR1 is LNHNV, CDR2 YYDKDF, per germline (reference sequence). V was clipped by 0 bases and J by 0 bases, with 9 bases between them. CDR3 sequence reads: CATSRDSNLSGNTIYF. The CDR3 DNA sequence: TGTGCCACCAGCAGAGATTCTAACCTCTCTGGAAACACCATATATTTT.

Of note for this clone: The DNA is omitted, as the CDR3 cannot be located on it reliably, and the CDR3 follows TCRdb's listing. This chain links TRBV7-9 with TRBJ1-4; TRBD1 is taken as the D call from the table, unchecked against the DNA. The CDR3 contains 19 residues when both ends are counted. CDR1 is SEHNR and CDR2 is FQNEAQ in the germline V gene (reference sequence). This CDR3 reads CASSFGAGTGGREYEKLFF.

The rearrangement uses TRBV4-1 and TRBJ2-1; 11 bases match TRBD2. Germline loops: CDR1 MGHRA, CDR2 YSYEKL. J gave up 3 bases and V 0 bases, and 10 bases lay outside the gene matches. This CDR3 region has 19 residues. This CDR3 is CASSQELSSGRARYNEQFF. DNA for the CDR3: TGCGCCAGCAGCCAAGAGTTAAGTAGCGGGAGGGCCCGCTACAATGAGCAGTTCTTC.

This sequence joins TRBV5-6 and TRBJ2-7, with 9 bases identical to TRBD2. CDR1 is SGHDT, CDR2 YYEEEE, per germline. The CDR3 totals 15 residues. V shed 0 bases and J 3 bases; nucleotides not matched to a gene: 4. DNA for the CDR3: TGTGCCAGCAGCTTGGCGGGGACTAGCCGCTACGAGCAGTACTTC. Protein: CASSLAGTSRYEQYF.

The chain has TRBV13 and TRBJ2-5, with 14 bases lining up with TRBD2. From germline, CDR1 is PRHDT and CDR2 FYEKMQ (reference sequence). The CDR3 consists of 16 residues. Losses at the gene ends were 4 bases for V and 5 bases for J; bases not matched to a gene: 6. The CDR3 spells CASSSGLAGGWETQYF. In DNA form, the CDR3 reads TGTGCCAGCAGCTCCGGACTAGCGGGAGGATGGGAGACCCAGTACTTC.

The rearrangement links TRBV5-1 to TRBJ1-4, with a possible D match to TRBD1 (6 bases). V lost 4 bases and J lost 4, with 17 bases in between. Germline assignment: CDR1 SGHRS and CDR2 YFSETQ. The CDR3 has 16 amino acids. The CDR3 bases are TGCGCCAGCAGCACCTGGACAGTTGGGGTTAATGAAAAACTGTTTTTT. Amino acid sequence: CASSTWTVGVNEKLFF.

The chain links TRBV5-4 to TRBJ2-1; 11 bases are shared with TRBD2. With V trimmed by 0 bases and J by 5 bases, 1 base remained unmatched. Germline lookup yields CDR1 SGHNT and CDR2 YYREEE (reference sequence). The CDR3 has 15 residues. CDR3 region: CASSLVLAGDNEQFF. As DNA, the CDR3 is TGTGCCAGCAGCTTGGTACTAGCGGGAGACAATGAGCAGTTCTTC.

The chain joins TRBV13 to TRBJ1-2; D may be TRBD1 (5 bases). Germline loops: CDR1 PRHDT, CDR2 FYEKMQ (reference sequence). The CDR3 length is 15 residues. V was pared by 0 bases and J by 4 bases, with 12 bases between. The CDR3 DNA is TGTGCCAGCAGCTTAGGCCTGGGAGGGACCTATGGCTACACCTTC. Protein product: CASSLGLGGTYGYTF.

This chain links TRBV6-5 with TRBJ2-7, with D hard to call. Deletions cut 0 bases from V and 4 bases from J, with 7 bases between. The CDR3 totals 13 residues. The germline gives CDR1 MNHEY, CDR2 SVGAGI. The CDR3 DNA reads as TGTGCCAGCAGTTACTCCCTCGGTTACGAGCAGTACTTC. This encodes CASSYSLGYEQYF.

The gene calls are TRBV5-1 and TRBJ2-1; D may be TRBD2 (6 bases). Germline V gene lookup returns CDR1 SGHRS and CDR2 YFSETQ. Trimming stripped 4 bases from V and 4 bases from J, with 9 bases between. The CDR3 runs 13 residues. CDR3 protein: CASSPEGYNEQFF. CDR3 coding DNA: TGCGCCAGCAGCCCGGAGGGATACAATGAGCAGTTCTTC.